This passage covers 6 T cell receptor beta chains from one sample sequenced in a study of blood T cell repertoires in COVID-19. Repertoires were generated with immunoSEQ multiplex PCR, while TCRdb's copy carries only in-frame clones and drops some. This sample has roughly 190,000 clones, with approximately 85% found just once. The material sequenced was PBMCs or T cells enriched from blood (not recorded which). All receptors come from a middle-aged man who had recovered from COVID-19.

This clone has only one observation. V and J are TRBV15 and TRBJ1-5, with 7 bases fitting TRBD1. With V trimmed by 6 bases and J by 6 bases, 5 bases remained unmatched. Germline loops: CDR1 LNHNV, CDR2 YYDKDF (reference sequence). The CDR3 has 13 amino acids. The CDR3 DNA is TGTGCCACCAGTCTACAGGGGAGTCAGCCCCAGCATTTT. Amino acid sequence: CATSLQGSQPQHF.

The chain links TRBV30 to TRBJ2-1; TRBD2 is a possible D gene (6 bases). There are 13 residues in the CDR3. Germline V gene data show CDR1 as GTSNPN and CDR2 as SVGIG (reference sequence). The V gene lost 0 bases and the J gene lost 9 bases, with 12 bases spanning the gap. As DNA, the CDR3 is TGTGCCTGGAGTGTACAGGTGGGAGGTGAGCAGTTCTTC. Residues: CAWSVQVGGEQFF.

The J gene is TRBJ2-7, the V gene TRBV5-1; TRBD2 might be the D (6 bases). V dropped 5 bases and J dropped 2 bases, with 14 bases sitting between them. This CDR3 has 14 residues. Germline CDR1 and CDR2: SGHRS and YFSETQ. In DNA, the CDR3 is TGCGCCAGCAGACAAACCGCGGGAACCTACGAGCAGTACGTC. Protein product: CASRQTAGTYEQYV.

The chain is built from TRBV7-2 and TRBJ2-1, with 11 bases lining up with TRBD2. Germline CDR1 and CDR2: SGHTA and FQGNSA. The trim removed 5 bases at V and 4 bases at J, leaving 7 bases unmatched. The CDR3 contains 16 residues. This chain's CDR3 is CASSPTSGSTYNEQFF. Written as DNA, the CDR3 is TGTGCCAGCAGCCCCACTAGCGGGAGTACGTACAATGAGCAGTTCTTC.

The chain combines TRBV11-2 with TRBJ1-2; weak D call: TRBD1 (6 bases). This CDR3 contains 15 residues. Germline loops: CDR1 SGHAT, CDR2 FQNNGV. Trimming cost V 2 bases and J 1 base, with 11 bases left between them. This CDR3 is CASSLMGAVNYGYTF. The CDR3 DNA sequence: TGTGCCAGCAGCTTAATGGGGGCAGTTAACTATGGCTACACCTTC.

This clone was picked up one time. The CDR3 loop is CASSRKGTGLTGELFF. The CDR3 DNA follows: TGTGCCAGCAGCCGGAAAGGGACAGGGCTAACCGGGGAGCTGTTTTTT. The chain links TRBV5-6 to TRBJ2-2, with 9 bases that match TRBD1. The CDR3 covers 16 residues. V shed 4 bases, J shed 5 bases, and the junction held 9 bases outside the gene matches. Germline V gene data show CDR1 as SGHDT and CDR2 as YYEEEE. Using reference TRBV5-6 and TRBJ2-2 for the parts outside the CDR3, the full variable domain is DAGVTQSPTHLIKTRGQQVTLRCSPKSGHDTVSWYQQALGQGPQFIFQYYEEEERQRGNFPDRFSGHQFPNYSSELNVNALLLGDSALYLCASSRKGTGLTGELFFGEGSRLTVL.